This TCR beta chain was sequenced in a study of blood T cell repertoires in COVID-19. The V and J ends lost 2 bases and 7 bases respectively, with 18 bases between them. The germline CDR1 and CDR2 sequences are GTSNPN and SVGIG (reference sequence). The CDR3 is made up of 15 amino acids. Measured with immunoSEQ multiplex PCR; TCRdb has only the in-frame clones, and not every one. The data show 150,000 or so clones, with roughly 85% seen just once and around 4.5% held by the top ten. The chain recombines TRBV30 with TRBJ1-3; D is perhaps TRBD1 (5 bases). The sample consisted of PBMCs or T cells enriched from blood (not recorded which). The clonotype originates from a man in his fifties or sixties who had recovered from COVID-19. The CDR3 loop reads CAWSFGGGFRNTIYF. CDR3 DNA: TGTGCCTGGAGTTTCGGCGGGGGTTTTAGGAACACCATATATTTT.